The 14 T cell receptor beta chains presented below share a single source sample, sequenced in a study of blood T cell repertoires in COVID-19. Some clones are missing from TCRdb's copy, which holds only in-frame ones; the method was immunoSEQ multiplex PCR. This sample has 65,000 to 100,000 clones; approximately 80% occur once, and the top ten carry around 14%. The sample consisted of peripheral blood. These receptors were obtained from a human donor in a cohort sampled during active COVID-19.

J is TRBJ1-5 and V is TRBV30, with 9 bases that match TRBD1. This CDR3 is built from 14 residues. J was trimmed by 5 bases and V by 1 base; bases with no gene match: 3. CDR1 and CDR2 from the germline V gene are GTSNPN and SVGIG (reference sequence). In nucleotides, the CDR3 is TGTGCCTGGAGTGCAGACAGGGGGGATCAGCCCCAGCATTTT. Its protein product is CAWSADRGDQPQHF.

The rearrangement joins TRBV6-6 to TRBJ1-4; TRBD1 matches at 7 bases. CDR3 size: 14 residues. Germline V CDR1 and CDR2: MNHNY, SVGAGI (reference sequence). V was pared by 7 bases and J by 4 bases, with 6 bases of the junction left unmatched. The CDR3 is CASTLDRLNEKLFF. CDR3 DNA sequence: TGTGCCAGCACCTTGGACAGGCTTAATGAAAAACTGTTTTTT.

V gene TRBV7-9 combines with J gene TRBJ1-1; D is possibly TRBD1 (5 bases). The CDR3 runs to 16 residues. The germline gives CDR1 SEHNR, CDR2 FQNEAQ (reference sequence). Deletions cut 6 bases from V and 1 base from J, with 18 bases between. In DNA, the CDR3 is TGTGCCAGCAGTGTAGGGGTAGGAGGGGAGAACACTGAAGCTTTCTTT. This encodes CASSVGVGGENTEAFF.

The CDR3 DNA follows: TGCGCCAGCAGTGAGAACCCGGAGGGACCCCTCCACTTT. The encoded protein is CASSENPEGPLHF. The chain joins TRBV10-1 to TRBJ1-6; unclear D gene. Germline CDR1 and CDR2: WNHNN and SYGVQD (reference sequence). This CDR3 is 13 amino acids long. The V end lost 2 bases, the J end lost 12 bases, and 11 bases lay between the germline ends.

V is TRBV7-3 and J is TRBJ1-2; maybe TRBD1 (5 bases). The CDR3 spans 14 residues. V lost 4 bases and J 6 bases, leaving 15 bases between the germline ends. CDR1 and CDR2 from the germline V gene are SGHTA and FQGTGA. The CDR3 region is CASSSPDLGHGYTF. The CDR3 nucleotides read TGTGCCAGCAGCTCCCCCGACTTGGGGCATGGCTACACCTTC. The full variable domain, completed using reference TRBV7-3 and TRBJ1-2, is GAGVSQTPSNKVTEKGKYVELRCDPISGHTALYWYRQSLGQGPEFLIYFQGTGAADDSGLPNDRFFAVRPEGSVSTLKIQRTERGDSAVYLCASSSPDLGHGYTFGSGTRLTVV.

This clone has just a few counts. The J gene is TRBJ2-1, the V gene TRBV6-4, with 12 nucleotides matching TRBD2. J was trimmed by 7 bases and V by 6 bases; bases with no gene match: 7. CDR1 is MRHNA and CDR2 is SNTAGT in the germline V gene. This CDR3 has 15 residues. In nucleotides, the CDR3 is TGTGCCAGCAGCCCTCTAGCGGGGGGGCAAAATGAGCAGTTCTTC. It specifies CASSPLAGGQNEQFF.

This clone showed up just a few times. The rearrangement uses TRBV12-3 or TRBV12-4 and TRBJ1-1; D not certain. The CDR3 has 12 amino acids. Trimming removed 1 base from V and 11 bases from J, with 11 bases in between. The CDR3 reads CASSLGSLTAFF. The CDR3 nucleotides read TGTGCCAGCAGTTTAGGGTCCTTGACTGCTTTCTTT.

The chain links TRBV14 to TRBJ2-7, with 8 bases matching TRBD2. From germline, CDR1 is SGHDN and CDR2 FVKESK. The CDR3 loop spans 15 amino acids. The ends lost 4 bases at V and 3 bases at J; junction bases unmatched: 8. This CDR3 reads CASSPYRTSSYEQYF. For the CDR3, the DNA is TGTGCCAGCAGCCCTTACCGGACTAGCAGCTACGAGCAGTACTTC.

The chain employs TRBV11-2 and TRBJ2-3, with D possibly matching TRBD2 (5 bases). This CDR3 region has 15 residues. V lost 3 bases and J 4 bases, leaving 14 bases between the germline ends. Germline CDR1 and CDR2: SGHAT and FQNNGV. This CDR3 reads CASSFSAAAADTQYF. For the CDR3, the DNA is TGTGCCAGCAGCTTTTCCGCAGCGGCGGCAGATACGCAGTATTTT.

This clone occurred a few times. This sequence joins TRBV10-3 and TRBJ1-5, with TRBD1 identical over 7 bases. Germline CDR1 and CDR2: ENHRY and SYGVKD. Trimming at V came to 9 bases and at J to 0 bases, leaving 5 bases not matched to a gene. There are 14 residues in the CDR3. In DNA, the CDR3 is TGTGCCATAGGGGGACAGTATAGCAATCAGCCCCAGCATTTT. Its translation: CAIGGQYSNQPQHF.

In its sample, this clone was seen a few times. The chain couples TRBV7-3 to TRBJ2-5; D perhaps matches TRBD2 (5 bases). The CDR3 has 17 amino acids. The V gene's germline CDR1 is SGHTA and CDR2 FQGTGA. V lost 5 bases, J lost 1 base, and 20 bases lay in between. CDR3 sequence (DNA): TGTGCCAGCAGCCGATTCGAACTCACCGGGATCCAAGAGACCCAGTACTTC. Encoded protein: CASSRFELTGIQETQYF.

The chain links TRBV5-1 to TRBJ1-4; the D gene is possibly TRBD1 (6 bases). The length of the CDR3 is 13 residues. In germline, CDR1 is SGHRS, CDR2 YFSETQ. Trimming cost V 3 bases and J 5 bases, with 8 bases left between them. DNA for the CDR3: TGCGCCAGCAGCTCGGGGGGCAATGAAAAACTGTTTTTT. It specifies CASSSGGNEKLFF.

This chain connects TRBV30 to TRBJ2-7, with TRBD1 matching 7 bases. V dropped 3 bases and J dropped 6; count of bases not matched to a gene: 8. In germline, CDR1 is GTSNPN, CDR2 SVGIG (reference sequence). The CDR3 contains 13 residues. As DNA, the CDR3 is TGTGCCTGGAGCCGGGACAGTCATGGCGAGCAGTACTTC. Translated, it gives CAWSRDSHGEQYF.

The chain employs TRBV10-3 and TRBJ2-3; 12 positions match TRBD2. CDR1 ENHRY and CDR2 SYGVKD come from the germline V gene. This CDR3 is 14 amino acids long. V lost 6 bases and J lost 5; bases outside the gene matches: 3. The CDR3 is CAISPGLAGDTQYF. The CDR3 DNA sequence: TGTGCCATCAGCCCGGGACTAGCGGGAGATACGCAGTATTTT.